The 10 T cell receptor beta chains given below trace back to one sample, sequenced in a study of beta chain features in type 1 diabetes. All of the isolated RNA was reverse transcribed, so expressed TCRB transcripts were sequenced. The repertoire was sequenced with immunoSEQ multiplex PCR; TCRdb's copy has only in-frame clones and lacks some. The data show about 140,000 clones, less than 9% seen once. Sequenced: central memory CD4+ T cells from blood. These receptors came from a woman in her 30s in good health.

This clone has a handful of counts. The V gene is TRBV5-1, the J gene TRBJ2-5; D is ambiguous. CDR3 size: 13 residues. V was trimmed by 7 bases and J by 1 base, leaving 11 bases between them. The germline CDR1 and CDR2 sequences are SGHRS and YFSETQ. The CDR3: CASRASFQETQYF. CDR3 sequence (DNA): TGCGCCAGCCGTGCTAGTTTCCAAGAGACCCAGTACTTC.

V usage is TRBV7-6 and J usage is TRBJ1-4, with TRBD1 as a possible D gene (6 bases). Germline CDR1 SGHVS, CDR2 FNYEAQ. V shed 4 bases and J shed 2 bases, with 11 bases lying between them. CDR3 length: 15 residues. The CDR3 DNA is TGTGCCAGCAGCTGGACAGAGGGGACTAATGAAAAACTGTTTTTT. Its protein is CASSWTEGTNEKLFF.

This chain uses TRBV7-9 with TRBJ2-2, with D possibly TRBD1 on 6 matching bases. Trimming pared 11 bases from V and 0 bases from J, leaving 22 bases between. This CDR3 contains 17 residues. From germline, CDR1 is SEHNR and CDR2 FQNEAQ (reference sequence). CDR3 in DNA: TGTGCCGGCCGGCCCCCCACCAGGACAGCGAACACCGGGGAGCTGTTTTTT. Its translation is CAGRPPTRTANTGELFF. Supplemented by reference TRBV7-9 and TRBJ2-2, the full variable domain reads DTGVSQNPRHKITKRGQNVTFRCDPISEHNRLYWYRQTLGQGPEFLTYFQNEAQLEKSRLLSDRFSAERPKGSFSTLEIQRTEQGDSAMYLCAGRPPTRTANTGELFFGEGSRLTVL.

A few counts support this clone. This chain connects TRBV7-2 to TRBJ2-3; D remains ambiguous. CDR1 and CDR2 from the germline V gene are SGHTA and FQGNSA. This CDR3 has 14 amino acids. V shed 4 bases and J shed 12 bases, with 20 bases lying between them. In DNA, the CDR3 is TGTGCCAGCAGCTCCCAACCTTCCAGATCCTTACAGTATTTT. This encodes CASSSQPSRSLQYF.

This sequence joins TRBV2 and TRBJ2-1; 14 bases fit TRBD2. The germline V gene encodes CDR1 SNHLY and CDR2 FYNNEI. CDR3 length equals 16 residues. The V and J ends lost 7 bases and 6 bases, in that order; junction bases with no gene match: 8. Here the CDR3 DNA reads TGTGCCAGCACCCCCTCAGGACTAGCGGGAGGCAATGAGCAGTTCTTC. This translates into CASTPSGLAGGNEQFF.

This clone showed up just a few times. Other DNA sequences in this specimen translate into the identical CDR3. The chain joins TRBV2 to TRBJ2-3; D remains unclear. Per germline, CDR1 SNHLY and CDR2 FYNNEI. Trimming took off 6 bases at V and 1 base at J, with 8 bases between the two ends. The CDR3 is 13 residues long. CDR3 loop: CASRQFRTDTQYF. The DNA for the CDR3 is TGTGCCAGCAGACAGTTTCGCACAGATACGCAGTATTTT.

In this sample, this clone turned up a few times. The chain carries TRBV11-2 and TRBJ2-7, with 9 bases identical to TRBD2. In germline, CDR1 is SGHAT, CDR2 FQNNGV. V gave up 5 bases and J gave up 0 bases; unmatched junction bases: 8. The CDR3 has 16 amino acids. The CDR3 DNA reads TGTGCCAGCAGCCCCCCCGGACTAGCGACCTCCTACGAGCAGTACTTC. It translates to CASSPPGLATSYEQYF.

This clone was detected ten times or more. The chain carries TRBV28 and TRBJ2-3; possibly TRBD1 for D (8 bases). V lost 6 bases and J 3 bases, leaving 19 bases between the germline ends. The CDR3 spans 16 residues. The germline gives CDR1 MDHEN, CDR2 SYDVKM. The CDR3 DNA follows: TGTGCCAGCAGCCGCGGGGGCAGGGGGCGAACAGATACGCAGTATTTT. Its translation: CASSRGGRGRTDTQYF.

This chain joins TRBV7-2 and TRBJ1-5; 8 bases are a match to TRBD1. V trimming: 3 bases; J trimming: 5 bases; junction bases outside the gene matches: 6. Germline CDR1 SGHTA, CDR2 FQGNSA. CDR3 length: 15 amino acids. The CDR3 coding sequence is TGTGCCAGCAGCTTCCTGACAGGGGTCGATCAGCCCCAGCATTTT. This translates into CASSFLTGVDQPQHF.

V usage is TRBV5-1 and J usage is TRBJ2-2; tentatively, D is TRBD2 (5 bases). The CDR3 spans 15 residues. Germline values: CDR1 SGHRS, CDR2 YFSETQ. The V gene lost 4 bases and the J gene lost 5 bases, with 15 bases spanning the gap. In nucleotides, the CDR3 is TGCGCCAGCAGCCTAGCAGGCCCTACGACCGGGGAGCTGTTTTTT. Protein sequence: CASSLAGPTTGELFF.